Below, 30 T cell receptor beta chains from the same sample are listed, as sequenced in a study of blood T cell repertoires in COVID-19. Here immunoSEQ multiplex PCR was the method, and the copy in TCRdb shows in-frame clones only, minus some. The sample lists 200,000 or so clones, 70% to 85% occurring once. The source material was peripheral blood. The source of these receptors is a woman younger than 45 with acute or convalescent COVID-19.

This clone was seen a single time. The chain employs TRBV5-4 and TRBJ2-3; D not resolved. The germline V gene has CDR1 SGHNT and CDR2 YYREEE (reference sequence). The germline V and J ends were trimmed by 4 bases and 4 bases, with 10 bases remaining between them. The CDR3 extends over 13 amino acids. CDR3 loop: CASSLDRPDTQYF. CDR3 bases: TGTGCCAGCAGCCTGGATCGTCCAGATACGCAGTATTTT.

This chain joins TRBV29-1 and TRBJ2-2, with unresolved D. This CDR3 spans 12 amino acids. The germline V gene encodes CDR1 SQVTM and CDR2 ANQGSEA. V was shortened by 5 bases and J by 2 bases, with 6 bases between the two germline ends. The CDR3 is CSVNFNTGELFF. CDR3 nucleotides: TGCAGCGTTAACTTCAACACCGGGGAGCTGTTTTTT.

The chain couples TRBV5-6 to TRBJ1-3; unclear D gene. Deletions cut 0 bases from V and 0 bases from J, with 10 bases between. This CDR3 region has 16 residues. Germline assignment: CDR1 SGHDT and CDR2 YYEEEE. The CDR3, as DNA: TGTGCCAGCAGCTTGGGTCTGTCAGACTCTGGAAACACCATATATTTT. Its protein is CASSLGLSDSGNTIYF.

This clone has a handful of counts. The J gene is TRBJ2-2, the V gene TRBV15, with D perhaps TRBD1 (5 bases). V was pared by 0 bases and J by 3 bases, with 17 bases between. The CDR3 is made up of 18 amino acids. CDR1 LNHNV and CDR2 YYDKDF come from the germline V gene (reference sequence). This CDR3 is CATSRDPVAGWDTGELFF. CDR3 sequence (DNA): TGTGCCACCAGCAGAGACCCCGTGGCAGGGTGGGACACCGGGGAGCTGTTTTTT.

The chain links TRBV28 to TRBJ2-7; D gene ambiguous. V lost 4 bases, J lost 1 base, and 8 bases lay in between. There are 13 residues in the CDR3. The germline V gene encodes CDR1 MDHEN and CDR2 SYDVKM. CDR3 protein: CASSSGSSYEQYF. The DNA for the CDR3 is TGTGCCAGCAGTTCAGGTTCGTCCTACGAGCAGTACTTC.

At least ten counts were recorded for this clone. The chain joins TRBV2 to TRBJ2-2; the D gene is possibly TRBD2 (5 bases). CDR3 length: 14 residues. V lost 4 bases to trimming and J lost 3 bases, with 9 bases between them. Germline-derived CDR1 and CDR2 are SNHLY and FYNNEI. The CDR3 coding sequence is TGTGCCAGCAGTGTTCTAGCATACACCGGGGAGCTGTTTTTT. Translating gives CASSVLAYTGELFF.

The rearrangement joins TRBV28 to TRBJ2-1; no firm D call. Germline V gives CDR1 MDHEN, CDR2 SYDVKM. V lost 6 bases, J lost 0 bases, and 18 bases lay in between. This CDR3 region has 17 residues. The CDR3 DNA reads TGTGCCAGCAGACCCAGATATTTTACAAACTCCTACAATGAGCAGTTCTTC. Amino acid sequence: CASRPRYFTNSYNEQFF.

This chain connects TRBV27 to TRBJ1-6; D gene unclear. V lost 7 bases, J lost 7 bases, and 8 bases lay in between. The CDR3 length is 12 residues. Germline CDR1 reads MNHEY; CDR2 reads SMNVEV (reference sequence). The CDR3 loop reads CASKRGNSPLHF. In DNA form, the CDR3 reads TGTGCCAGCAAACGGGGAAATTCACCCCTCCACTTT.

This chain links TRBV6-1 with TRBJ2-1, with a weak D call TRBD1 (5 bases). The V gene's germline CDR1 is MNHNS and CDR2 SASEGT. The CDR3 extends over 16 amino acids. V was cut by 2 bases and J by 8 bases, with 19 bases left in between. The CDR3 DNA is TGTGCCAGCAGTGAAATTAAAAGGGGCGCGGATGATGAGCAGTTCTTC. It codes for CASSEIKRGADDEQFF.

J is TRBJ1-2 and V is TRBV6-6; D call uncertain. Trimming took off 2 bases at V and 4 bases at J, with 8 bases between the two ends. This CDR3 is built from 13 residues. Germline values: CDR1 MNHNY, CDR2 SVGAGI (reference sequence). The CDR3 DNA reads as TGTGCCAGCAGTTACCAGCGGACCTATGGCTACACCTTC. Amino acids: CASSYQRTYGYTF.

The chain recombines TRBV6-1 with TRBJ1-3, with a possible D match to TRBD1 (6 bases). The V end lost 3 bases, the J end lost 0 bases, and 12 bases lay between the germline ends. The CDR3 runs 16 residues. Looked up from germline, CDR1 is MNHNS and CDR2 is SASEGT. The CDR3 is CASSEDSAHSGNTIYF. The CDR3 DNA sequence: TGTGCCAGCAGTGAGGACAGCGCCCACTCTGGAAACACCATATATTTT.

This clone was found a few times. The chain recombines TRBV4-1 with TRBJ1-4, with a weak D call TRBD1 (5 bases). CDR3 length: 12 amino acids. Trimming removed 4 bases from V and 8 bases from J, with 8 bases in between. Per the germline V gene, CDR1 is MGHRA and CDR2 is YSYEKL. The CDR3 sequence: CASSRSGEKLFF. In DNA, the CDR3 is TGCGCCAGCAGCCGCTCAGGGGAAAAACTGTTTTTT.

The chain carries TRBV25-1 and TRBJ2-5; tentative D call: TRBD1 (6 bases). Trimming cost V 2 bases and J 3 bases, with 13 bases left between them. Looked up from germline, CDR1 is MGHDK and CDR2 is SYGVNS. The CDR3 length is 15 residues. The CDR3 loop is CASSEPRTAEETQYF. The CDR3 DNA follows: TGTGCCAGCAGTGAACCCAGGACAGCCGAAGAGACCCAGTACTTC.

The chain couples TRBV25-1 to TRBJ1-5, with TRBD1 as a possible D gene (5 bases). The V end lost 5 bases, the J end lost 7 bases, and 15 bases lay between the germline ends. The CDR3 length is 14 residues. Germline V gene lookup returns CDR1 MGHDK and CDR2 SYGVNS. In DNA form, the CDR3 reads TGTGCCAGCAGTCTGGGCAGGGCGGACCAGCCCCAGCATTTT. Protein: CASSLGRADQPQHF.

This chain connects TRBV19 to TRBJ1-5; 9 bases line up with TRBD1. The germline V gene encodes CDR1 LNHDA and CDR2 SQIVND (reference sequence). Trimming took 7 bases from V and 7 from J; bases not matched to a gene: 11. This CDR3 region has 15 residues. This chain's CDR3 is CASTYEDRGGQPQHF. The CDR3 DNA is TGTGCCAGTACCTATGAGGACAGGGGAGGGCAGCCCCAGCATTTT.

The V and J genes are TRBV6-6 and TRBJ2-2, with TRBD1 matching over 10 bases. Germline lookup yields CDR1 MNHNY and CDR2 SVGAGI (reference sequence). The CDR3 has 16 residues. The ends lost 6 bases at V and 1 base at J; junction bases unmatched: 5. This CDR3 reads CASSTTGGGNTGELFF. CDR3 nucleotide sequence: TGTGCCAGCAGCACGACAGGGGGCGGGAACACCGGGGAGCTGTTTTTT.

This CDR3 is CASSLVGLRGEQYF. Written as DNA, the CDR3 is TGTGCCAGCAGCTTAGTCGGTCTTAGGGGAGAGCAGTACTTC. V gene TRBV7-9 combines with J gene TRBJ2-7; tentatively, D is TRBD1 (5 bases). CDR1 is SEHNR, CDR2 FQNEAQ, per germline (reference sequence). The CDR3 has 14 amino acids. Trimming removed 1 base from V and 7 bases from J, with 14 bases in between.

This clone was seen at least ten times. This chain uses TRBV27 with TRBJ1-2; perhaps TRBD1 as D (6 bases). The CDR3 consists of 13 residues. V was shortened by 2 bases and J by 8 bases, with 12 bases between the two germline ends. The germline CDR1 and CDR2 sequences are MNHEY and SMNVEV (reference sequence). In nucleotides, the CDR3 is TGTGCCAGCAGTTTAAACAGGGCAGGAGGCTACACCTTC. This encodes CASSLNRAGGYTF.

This clone was seen once. The chain uses TRBV18 and TRBJ2-5; 7 bases agree with TRBD1. The CDR3 spans 14 residues. Germline CDR1 and CDR2: KGHSH and LQKENI. The trim removed 2 bases at V and 2 bases at J, leaving 2 bases unmatched. CDR3 loop: CASSPDRDQETQYF. In DNA, the CDR3 is TGTGCCAGCTCACCAGACAGGGATCAAGAGACCCAGTACTTC.

The V and J genes are TRBV2 and TRBJ1-5, with D perhaps TRBD1 (5 bases). V gave up 4 bases and J gave up 0 bases, with 10 bases separating them. The CDR3 extends over 15 amino acids. Germline V lookup: CDR1 SNHLY, CDR2 FYNNEI. The CDR3 region is CASSGQINSNQPQHF. The CDR3 nucleotides are TGTGCCAGCAGTGGACAGATTAATAGCAATCAGCCCCAGCATTTT. Looking up the rest from reference TRBV2 and TRBJ1-5 gives the full variable domain: EPEVTQTPSHQVTQMGQEVILRCVPISNHLYFYWYRQILGQKVEFLVSFYNNEISEKSEIFDDQFSVERPDGSNFTLKIRSTKLEDSAMYFCASSGQINSNQPQHFGDGTRLSIL.

The genes are TRBV19 and TRBJ2-3; TRBD1 is a possible D gene (5 bases). This CDR3 spans 14 amino acids. Germline V gene data show CDR1 as LNHDA and CDR2 as SQIVND (reference sequence). V lost 4 bases and J 0 bases, leaving 8 bases between the germline ends. The CDR3 DNA sequence: TGTGCCAGTAGTAAGGGGCCTAGCACAGATACGCAGTATTTT. Protein product: CASSKGPSTDTQYF.

The chain has TRBV5-1 and TRBJ1-1; TRBD1 aligns across 8 bases. Losses at the gene ends were 0 bases for V and 5 bases for J; bases not matched to a gene: 6. The CDR3 extends over 15 amino acids. Germline V gene data show CDR1 as SGHRS and CDR2 as YFSETQ. The CDR3, as DNA: TGCGCCAGCAGCTTGGCAGGGGGCGTAATGACTGAAGCTTTCTTT. Translation: CASSLAGGVMTEAFF.

This clone has at least ten counts. The V call is TRBV6-2 or TRBV6-3, the J call TRBJ2-1, with 12 nucleotides matching TRBD2. The CDR3 length is 18 residues. V shed 2 bases and J 8 bases; nucleotides not matched to a gene: 13. Germline-derived CDR1 and CDR2 are MNHEY and SVGEGT. Written as DNA, the CDR3 is TGTGCCAGCAGTTACACGTCTAGCGGGAGGGCCGTATTGTATGAGCAGTTCTTC. It specifies CASSYTSSGRAVLYEQFF.

The chain joins TRBV28 to TRBJ2-7; 9 bases align to TRBD1. V gave up 6 bases and J gave up 3 bases; unmatched junction bases: 9. The CDR3 runs 15 residues. Germline-derived CDR1 and CDR2 are MDHEN and SYDVKM. CDR3: CASRKTGGTFYEQYF. As DNA, the CDR3 is TGTGCCAGCAGGAAAACAGGGGGCACTTTCTACGAGCAGTACTTC.

The genes are TRBV27 and TRBJ2-7, with a possible D match to TRBD1 (5 bases). The V end lost 3 bases, the J end lost 5 bases, and 8 bases lay between the germline ends. In germline, CDR1 is MNHEY, CDR2 SMNVEV (reference sequence). The CDR3 has 12 amino acids. This CDR3 reads CASSFQGNEQYF. The CDR3 region has the DNA TGTGCCAGCAGTTTCCAGGGAAACGAGCAGTACTTC.

The rearrangement links TRBV10-3 to TRBJ1-1, with TRBD1 matching 9 bases. The V and J ends lost 7 bases and 1 base, in that order; junction bases with no gene match: 4. The CDR3 runs to 14 residues. CDR1 and CDR2 (germline): ENHRY, SYGVKD. The CDR3 here is CAITSGQGNTEAFF. CDR3 in DNA: TGTGCCATCACCTCGGGACAGGGGAACACTGAAGCTTTCTTT.

The chain has TRBV28 and TRBJ1-1; D gene unclear. The CDR3 covers 14 residues. Germline V gives CDR1 MDHEN, CDR2 SYDVKM. Between the trimmed V and J ends, which lost 6 bases and 3 bases, there was a span of 14 bases. The chain's CDR3 is CASSYERGYTEAFF. The CDR3 DNA is TGTGCCAGCAGCTACGAGAGAGGATACACTGAAGCTTTCTTT. Supplemented by reference TRBV28 and TRBJ1-1, the full variable domain reads DVKVTQSSRYLVKRTGEKVFLECVQDMDHENMFWYRQDPGLGLRLIYFSYDVKMKEKGDIPEGYSVSREKKERFSLILESASTNQTSMYLCASSYERGYTEAFFGQGTRLTVV.

The table lists this clone with many counts. The chain employs TRBV24-1 and TRBJ2-2; perhaps TRBD1 as D (5 bases). Trimming took 2 bases from V and 5 from J, leaving 8 bases between them. The CDR3 sequence is 14 residues long. Germline V gene data show CDR1 as KGHDR and CDR2 as SFDVKD. DNA of the CDR3: TGTGCCACCAGTGATTACCCAGGGACCGGGGAGCTGTTTTTT. Its protein is CATSDYPGTGELFF.

CDR3 sequence reads: CASSYSITIPGYTF. The CDR3 region has the DNA TGTGCCAGCAGTTACTCGATAACAATTCCTGGCTACACCTTC. The chain links TRBV6-2 or TRBV6-3 to TRBJ1-2, with D hard to call. CDR1 and CDR2 from the germline V gene are MNHEY and SVGEGT. Trimming took 0 bases from V and 7 from J, leaving 12 bases between them. This CDR3 contains 14 residues.

This clone was seen only once. This chain uses TRBV13 with TRBJ2-1; TRBD1 agrees at 7 bases. Germline lookup yields CDR1 PRHDT and CDR2 FYEKMQ (reference sequence). The CDR3 length is 16 residues. V lost 0 bases and J lost 3; bases outside the gene matches: 5. DNA of the CDR3: TGTGCCAGCAGCTTAGGAGTAGGGGGCCACTACAATGAGCAGTTCTTC. Translating it yields CASSLGVGGHYNEQFF. The full variable domain, rest sourced from reference TRBV13 and TRBJ2-1, is AAGVIQSPRHLIKEKRETATLKCYPIPRHDTVYWYQQGPGQDPQFLISFYEKMQSDKGSIPDRFSAQQFSDYHSELNMSSLELGDSALYFCASSLGVGGHYNEQFFGPGTRLTVL.